The T cell receptor beta chain described here comes from a study of blood T cell repertoires in COVID-19. Study-wide context: Samples representing acute and convalescent COVID-19 were sourced from the United States, Italy and Spain.

Sequencing was performed with immunoSEQ multiplex PCR; in TCRdb, only in-frame clones are kept and a portion is missing. The sample consists of some 71,000 clones, about nine tenths of them appearing once. The CDR3 length is 15 residues. CDR1 and CDR2 (germline): PRHDT, FYEKMQ (reference sequence). With 0 bases removed from V and 3 bases from J, the gap between germline ends came to 11 bases. V gene TRBV13 combines with J gene TRBJ1-1; D remains ambiguous. The sequence was collected from a man aged 30 to 45 with acute or convalescent COVID-19. The material sequenced was peripheral blood. For the CDR3, the DNA is TGTGCCAGCAGCTTAGGCGGTCGGGTGGACACTGAAGCTTTCTTT. Translated, it gives CASSLGGRVDTEAFF.